The 10 T cell receptor beta chains below were found in one sample sequenced in a study of CD8 T cells in cerebrospinal fluid in Alzheimer's disease. TCRdb re-called the 10x single-cell sequencing reads; one entry per CDR3 protein, DNA not given. The sample data list over a thousand distinct CDR3 sequences. Specimen: cerebrospinal fluid. The origin of the receptors is a human donor with Alzheimer's disease.

In terms of frequency, this clonotype is medium-sized (0.01 to 0.1%). The chain combines TRBV21-1 with TRBJ1-2; TCRdb returns TRBD1, unconfirmable since there is no DNA. TRBV21-1 is a pseudogene. The CDR3 extends over 15 amino acids. CDR3 amino acids: CASSPFPGTGFGYTF.

This clonotype registers medium-sized by frequency. V and J are TRBV7-9 and TRBJ1-2; TCRdb selects TRBD1, and the lack of DNA leaves this call unchecked. Germline-derived CDR1 and CDR2 are SEHNR and FQNEAQ (reference sequence). This CDR3 spans 13 amino acids. CDR3 sequence: CASSPTGGAGYTF.

This clonotype is classed as medium-sized by frequency. J is TRBJ1-4 and V is TRBV18; TCRdb indicates TRBD1, and absent DNA this call remains unverified. CDR1 KGHSH and CDR2 LQKENI come from the germline V gene. This CDR3 is built from 16 residues. CDR3 sequence reads: CASSPGSGGRGEKLFF.

This clonotype ranks as medium-sized (0.01 to 0.1%) in terms of frequency. This chain connects TRBV7-2 to TRBJ2-1; TCRdb selects TRBD1, and the lack of DNA leaves this call unchecked. This CDR3 region has 15 residues. CDR1 and CDR2 from the germline V gene are SGHTA and FQGNSA. The CDR3 reads CASSLNLDRGYEQFF.

By frequency, this clonotype is medium-sized. V and J are TRBV5-6 and TRBJ1-2. Germline lookup yields CDR1 SGHDT and CDR2 YYEEEE. CDR3 length: 12 residues. The CDR3 region is CASSLRSRGYTF.

By frequency, this clonotype registers medium-sized (0.01 to 0.1%). The chain carries TRBV11-2 and TRBJ1-2; without DNA, the TCRdb call of TRBD1 cannot be checked. Germline V gives CDR1 SGHAT, CDR2 FQNNGV. There are 17 residues in the CDR3. CDR3 sequence reads: CASSWDRGPSANYGYTF.

This clonotype is labeled medium-sized based on frequency. This sequence joins TRBV19 and TRBJ1-5. This CDR3 contains 14 residues. Germline V gene data show CDR1 as LNHDA and CDR2 as SQIVND (reference sequence). The CDR3 loop reads CASRPMGGNQPQHF.

In terms of frequency, this clonotype is large. The chain couples TRBV7-9 to TRBJ2-7. Germline V gives CDR1 SEHNR, CDR2 FQNEAQ (reference sequence). The CDR3 is 13 amino acids. The chain's CDR3 is CASSLEVFYEQYF.

This clonotype is classed as medium-sized by frequency. V and J are TRBV5-6 and TRBJ1-1; TCRdb outputs TRBD1, but without DNA this stays unchecked. The CDR3 extends over 15 amino acids. From germline, CDR1 is SGHDT and CDR2 YYEEEE. This CDR3 is CASSPYRGGNTEAFF.

By frequency, this clonotype is medium-sized. The chain has TRBV24-1 and TRBJ2-3; as DNA is missing, the TRBD2 call by TCRdb cannot be tested. The CDR3 totals 16 residues. In germline, CDR1 is KGHDR, CDR2 SFDVKD. CDR3 in amino acids: CATSDPRETSTDTQYF.